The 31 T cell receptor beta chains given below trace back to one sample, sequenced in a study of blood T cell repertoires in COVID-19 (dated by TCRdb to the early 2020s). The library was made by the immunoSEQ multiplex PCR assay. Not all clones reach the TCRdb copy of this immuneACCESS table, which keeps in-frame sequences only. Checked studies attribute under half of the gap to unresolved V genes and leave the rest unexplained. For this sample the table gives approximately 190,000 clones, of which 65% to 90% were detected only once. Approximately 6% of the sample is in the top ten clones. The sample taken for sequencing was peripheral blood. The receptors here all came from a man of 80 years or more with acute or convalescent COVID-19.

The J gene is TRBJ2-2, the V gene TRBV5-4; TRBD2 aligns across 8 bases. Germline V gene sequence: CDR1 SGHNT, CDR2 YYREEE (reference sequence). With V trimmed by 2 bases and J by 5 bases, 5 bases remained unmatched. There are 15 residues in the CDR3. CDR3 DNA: TGTGCCAGCAGCTTTGCGGGAGGATCAACCGGGGAGCTGTTTTTT. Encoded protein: CASSFAGGSTGELFF.

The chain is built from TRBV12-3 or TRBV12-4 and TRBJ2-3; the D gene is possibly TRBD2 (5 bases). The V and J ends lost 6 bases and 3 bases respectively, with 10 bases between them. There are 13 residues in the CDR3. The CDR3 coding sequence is TGTGCCAGCAGCCGGGGTGTGACAGATACGCAGTATTTT. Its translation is CASSRGVTDTQYF.

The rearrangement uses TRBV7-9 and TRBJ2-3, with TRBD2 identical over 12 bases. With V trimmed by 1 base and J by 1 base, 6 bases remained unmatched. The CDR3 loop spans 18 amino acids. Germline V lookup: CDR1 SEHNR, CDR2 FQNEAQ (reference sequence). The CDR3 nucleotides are TGTGCCAGCAGCTTAGGACTAGCGGGAGCAAGGGGCACAGATACGCAGTATTTT. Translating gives CASSLGLAGARGTDTQYF.

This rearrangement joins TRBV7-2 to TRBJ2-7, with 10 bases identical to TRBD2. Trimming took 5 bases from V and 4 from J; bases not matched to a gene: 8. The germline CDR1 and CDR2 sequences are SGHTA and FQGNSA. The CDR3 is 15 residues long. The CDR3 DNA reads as TGTGCCAGCAGCAAACCCGGACTAGCGGATTACGAGCAGTACTTC. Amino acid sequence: CASSKPGLADYEQYF. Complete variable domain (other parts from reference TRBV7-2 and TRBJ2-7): GAGVSQSPSNKVTEKGKDVELRCDPISGHTALYWYRQSLGQGLEFLIYFQGNSAPDKSGLPSDRFSAERTGGSVSTLTIQRTQQEDSAVYLCASSKPGLADYEQYFGPGTRLTVT.

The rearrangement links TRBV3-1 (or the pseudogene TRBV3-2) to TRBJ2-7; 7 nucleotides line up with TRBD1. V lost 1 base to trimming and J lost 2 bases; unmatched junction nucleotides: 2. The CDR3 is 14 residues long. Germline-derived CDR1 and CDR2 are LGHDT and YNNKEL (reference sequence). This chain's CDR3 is CASSQGDSTYEQYF. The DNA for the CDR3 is TGTGCCAGCAGCCAAGGGGACAGTACCTACGAGCAGTACTTC.

In nucleotides, the CDR3 is TGCGCCAGCAGCTTGTTCCCTACTTCGGACAGGGGGAACACTGAAGCTTTCTTT. The encoded protein is CASSLFPTSDRGNTEAFF. The chain employs TRBV5-1 and TRBJ1-1; 9 nucleotides agree with TRBD1. Germline V gene lookup returns CDR1 SGHRS and CDR2 YFSETQ. The trim removed 1 base at V and 1 base at J, leaving 11 bases unmatched. The CDR3 runs to 18 residues.

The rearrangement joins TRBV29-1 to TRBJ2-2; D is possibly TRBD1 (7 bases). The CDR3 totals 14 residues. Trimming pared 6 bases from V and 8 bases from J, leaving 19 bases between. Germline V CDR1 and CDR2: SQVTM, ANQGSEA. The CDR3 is CSVRRDRSSGELFF. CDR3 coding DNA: TGCAGCGTAAGGAGGGACAGAAGTTCTGGGGAGCTGTTTTTT.

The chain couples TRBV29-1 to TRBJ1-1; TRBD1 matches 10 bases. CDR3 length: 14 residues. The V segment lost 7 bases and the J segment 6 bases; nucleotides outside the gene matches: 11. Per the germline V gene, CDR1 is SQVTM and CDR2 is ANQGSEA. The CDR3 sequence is CSARTGGFFSEAFF. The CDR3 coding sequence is TGCAGCGCACGGACAGGGGGGTTTTTTTCTGAAGCTTTCTTT.

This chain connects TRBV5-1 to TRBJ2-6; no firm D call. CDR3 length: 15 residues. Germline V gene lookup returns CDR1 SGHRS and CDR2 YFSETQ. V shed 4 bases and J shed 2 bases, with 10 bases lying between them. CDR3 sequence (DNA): TGCGCCAGCAGCCTGGTGTCCACTGGGGCCAACGTCCTGACTTTC. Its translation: CASSLVSTGANVLTF.

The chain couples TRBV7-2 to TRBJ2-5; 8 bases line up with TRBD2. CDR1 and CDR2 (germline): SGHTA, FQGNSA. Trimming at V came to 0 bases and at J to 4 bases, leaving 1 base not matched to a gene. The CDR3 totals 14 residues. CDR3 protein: CASSLALAGETQYF. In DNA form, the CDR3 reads TGTGCCAGCAGCTTAGCCCTAGCGGGAGAGACCCAGTACTTC.

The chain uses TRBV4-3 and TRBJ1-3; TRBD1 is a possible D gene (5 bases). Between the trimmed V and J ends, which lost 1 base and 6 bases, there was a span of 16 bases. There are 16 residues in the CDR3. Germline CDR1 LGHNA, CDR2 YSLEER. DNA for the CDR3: TGCGCCAGCAGCCAAGGCGCGGGCAGGGAGGCAAACACCATATATTTT. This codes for CASSQGAGREANTIYF.

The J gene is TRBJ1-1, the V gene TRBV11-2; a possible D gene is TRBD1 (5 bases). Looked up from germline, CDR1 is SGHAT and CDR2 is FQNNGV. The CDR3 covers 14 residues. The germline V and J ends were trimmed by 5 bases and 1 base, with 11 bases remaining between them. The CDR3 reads CASSPGAWNTEAFF. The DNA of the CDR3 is TGTGCCAGCAGCCCTGGGGCATGGAACACTGAAGCTTTCTTT.

The CDR3: CASSSGTGTHEQYF. In DNA, the CDR3 is TGTGCCAGCTCCTCTGGGACAGGGACCCACGAGCAGTACTTC. The chain uses TRBV19 and TRBJ2-7; TRBD1 matches at 9 bases. Germline V gene sequence: CDR1 LNHDA, CDR2 SQIVND (reference sequence). The CDR3 spans 14 residues. V lost 9 bases, J lost 5 bases, and 11 bases stayed unmatched.

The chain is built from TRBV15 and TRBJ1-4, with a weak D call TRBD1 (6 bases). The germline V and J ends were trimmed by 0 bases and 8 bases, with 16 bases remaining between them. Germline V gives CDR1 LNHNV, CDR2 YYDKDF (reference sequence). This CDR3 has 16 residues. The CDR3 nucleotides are TGTGCCACCAGCAGAGATAGGGCGGGGGGCGGCGAAAAACTGTTTTTT. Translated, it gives CATSRDRAGGGEKLFF.

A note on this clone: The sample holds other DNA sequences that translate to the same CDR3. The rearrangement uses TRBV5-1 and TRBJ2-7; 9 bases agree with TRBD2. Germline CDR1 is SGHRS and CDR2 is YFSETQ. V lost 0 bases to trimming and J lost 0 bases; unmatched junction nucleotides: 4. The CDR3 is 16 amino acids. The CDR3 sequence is CASSLGLAVSSYEQYF. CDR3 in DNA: TGCGCCAGCAGCTTGGGACTAGCGGTCAGCTCCTACGAGCAGTACTTC. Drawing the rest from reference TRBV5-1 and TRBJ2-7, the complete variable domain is KAGVTQTPRYLIKTRGQQVTLSCSPISGHRSVSWYQQTPGQGLQFLFEYFSETQRNKGNFPGRFSGRQFSNSRSEMNVSTLELGDSALYLCASSLGLAVSSYEQYFGPGTRLTVT.

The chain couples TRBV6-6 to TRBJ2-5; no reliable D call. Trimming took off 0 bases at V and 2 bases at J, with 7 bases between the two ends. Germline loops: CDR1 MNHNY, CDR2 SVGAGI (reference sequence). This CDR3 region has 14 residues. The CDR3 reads CASSYSGSQETQYF. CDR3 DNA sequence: TGTGCCAGCAGTTACTCTGGCAGTCAAGAGACCCAGTACTTC.

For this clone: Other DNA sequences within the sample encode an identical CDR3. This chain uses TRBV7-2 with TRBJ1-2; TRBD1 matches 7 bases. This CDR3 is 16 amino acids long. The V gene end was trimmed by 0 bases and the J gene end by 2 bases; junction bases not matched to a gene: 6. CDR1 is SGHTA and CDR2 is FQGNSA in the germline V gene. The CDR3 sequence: CASSLAGGGGNYGYTF. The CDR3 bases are TGTGCCAGCAGCTTAGCTGGAGGGGGCGGGAACTATGGCTACACCTTC. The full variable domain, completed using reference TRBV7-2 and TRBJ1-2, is GAGVSQSPSNKVTEKGKDVELRCDPISGHTALYWYRQSLGQGLEFLIYFQGNSAPDKSGLPSDRFSAERTGGSVSTLTIQRTQQEDSAVYLCASSLAGGGGNYGYTFGSGTRLTVV.

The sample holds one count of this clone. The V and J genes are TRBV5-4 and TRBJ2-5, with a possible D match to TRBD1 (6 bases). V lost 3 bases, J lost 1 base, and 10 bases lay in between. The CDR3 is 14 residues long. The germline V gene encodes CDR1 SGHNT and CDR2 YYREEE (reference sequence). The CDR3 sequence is CASSSPGVQETQYF. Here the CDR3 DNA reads TGTGCCAGCAGCTCACCAGGGGTCCAAGAGACCCAGTACTTC.

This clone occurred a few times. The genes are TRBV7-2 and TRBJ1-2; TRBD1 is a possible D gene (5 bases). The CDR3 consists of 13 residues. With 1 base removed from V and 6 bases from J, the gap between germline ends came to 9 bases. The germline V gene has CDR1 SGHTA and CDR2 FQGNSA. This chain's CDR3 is CASSLGTSDGYTF. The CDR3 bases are TGTGCCAGCAGCTTAGGGACATCTGATGGCTACACCTTC.

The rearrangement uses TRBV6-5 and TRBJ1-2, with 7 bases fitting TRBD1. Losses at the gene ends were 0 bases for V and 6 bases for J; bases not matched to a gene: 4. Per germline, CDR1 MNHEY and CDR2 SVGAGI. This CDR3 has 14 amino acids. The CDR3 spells CASSYSRGLDGYTF. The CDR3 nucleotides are TGTGCCAGCAGTTACTCCAGGGGGTTGGATGGCTACACCTTC.

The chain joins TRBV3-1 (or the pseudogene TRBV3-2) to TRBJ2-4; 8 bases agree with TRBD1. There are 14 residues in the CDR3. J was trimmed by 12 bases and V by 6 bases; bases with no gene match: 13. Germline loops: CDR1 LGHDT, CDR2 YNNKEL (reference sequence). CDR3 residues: CASSAGTGLLDQYF. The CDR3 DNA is TGTGCCAGCAGTGCCGGGACAGGCTTGTTGGATCAGTACTTC.

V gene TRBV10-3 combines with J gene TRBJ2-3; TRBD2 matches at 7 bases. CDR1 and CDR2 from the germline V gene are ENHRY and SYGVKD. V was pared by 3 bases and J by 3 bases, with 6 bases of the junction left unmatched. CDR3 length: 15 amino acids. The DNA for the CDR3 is TGTGCCATCAGTGATGATACTAGCGCTACAGATACGCAGTATTTT. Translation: CAISDDTSATDTQYF.

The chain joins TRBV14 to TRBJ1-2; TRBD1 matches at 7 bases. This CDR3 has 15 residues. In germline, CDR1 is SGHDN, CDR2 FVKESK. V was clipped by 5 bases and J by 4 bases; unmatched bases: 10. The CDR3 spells CASSTRQGSVYGYTF. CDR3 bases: TGTGCCAGCAGCACACGACAGGGATCGGTCTATGGCTACACCTTC.

CDR3 loop: CASSRGEASSPLHF. CDR3 sequence (DNA): TGTGCCAGCAGCCGCGGTGAGGCTAGTTCACCCCTCCACTTT. V gene TRBV7-2 combines with J gene TRBJ1-6, with D hard to call. Germline values: CDR1 SGHTA, CDR2 FQGNSA. The CDR3 sequence is 14 residues long. The V end lost 5 bases, the J end lost 9 bases, and 14 bases lay between the germline ends.

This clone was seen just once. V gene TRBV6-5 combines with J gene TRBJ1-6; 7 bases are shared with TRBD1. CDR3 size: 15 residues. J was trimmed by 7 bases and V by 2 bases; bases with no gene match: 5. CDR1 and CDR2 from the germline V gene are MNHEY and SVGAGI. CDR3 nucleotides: TGTGCCAGCAGTTACACAGGGGCTGACAATTCACCCCTCCACTTT. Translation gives CASSYTGADNSPLHF.

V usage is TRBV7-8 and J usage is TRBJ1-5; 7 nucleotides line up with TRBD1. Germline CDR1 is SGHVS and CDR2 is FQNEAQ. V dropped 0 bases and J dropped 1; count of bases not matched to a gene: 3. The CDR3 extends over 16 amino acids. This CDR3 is CASSLAPGQSNQPQHF. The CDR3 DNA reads TGTGCCAGCAGCTTAGCACCGGGACAGAGCAATCAGCCCCAGCATTTT.

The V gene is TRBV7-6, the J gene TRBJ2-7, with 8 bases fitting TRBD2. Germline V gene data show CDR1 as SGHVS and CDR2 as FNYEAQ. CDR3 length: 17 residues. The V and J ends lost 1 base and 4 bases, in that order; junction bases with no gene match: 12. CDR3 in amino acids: CASSLVGEGGTRYEQYV. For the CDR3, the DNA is TGTGCCAGCAGCTTAGTTGGGGAGGGGGGGACTAGGTACGAGCAGTACGTC.

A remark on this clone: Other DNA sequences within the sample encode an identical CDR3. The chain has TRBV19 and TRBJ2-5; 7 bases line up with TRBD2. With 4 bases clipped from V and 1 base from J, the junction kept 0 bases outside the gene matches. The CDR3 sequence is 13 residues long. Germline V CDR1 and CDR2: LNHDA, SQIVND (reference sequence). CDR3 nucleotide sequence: TGTGCCAGTAGTAGCGGGAGCCAAGAGACCCAGTACTTC. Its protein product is CASSSGSQETQYF.

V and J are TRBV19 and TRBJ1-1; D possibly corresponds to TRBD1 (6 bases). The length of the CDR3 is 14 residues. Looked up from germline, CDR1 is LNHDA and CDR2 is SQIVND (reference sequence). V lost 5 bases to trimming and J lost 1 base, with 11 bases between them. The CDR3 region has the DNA TGTGCCAGTAGTCTGGCCAGGGGGAACACTGAAGCTTTCTTT. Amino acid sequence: CASSLARGNTEAFF.

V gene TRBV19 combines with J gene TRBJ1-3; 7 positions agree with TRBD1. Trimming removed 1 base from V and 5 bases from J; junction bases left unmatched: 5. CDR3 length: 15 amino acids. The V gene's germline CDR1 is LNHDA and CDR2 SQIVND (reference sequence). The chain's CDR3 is CASSIARGVRNTIYF. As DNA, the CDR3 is TGTGCCAGTAGTATAGCCAGGGGGGTCAGAAACACCATATATTTT.

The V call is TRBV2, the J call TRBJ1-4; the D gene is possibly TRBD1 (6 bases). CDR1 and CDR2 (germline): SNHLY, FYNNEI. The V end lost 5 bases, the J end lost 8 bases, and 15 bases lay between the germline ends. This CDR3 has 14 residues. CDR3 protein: CASSPDSPGEKLFF. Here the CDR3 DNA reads TGTGCCAGCAGTCCGGACAGCCCTGGAGAAAAACTGTTTTTT.